Included here is one T cell receptor (beta chain) sequence, with context. No antigen is known for it. CDR3 length equals 15 residues. V was clipped by 3 bases and J by 6 bases; unmatched bases: 12. CDR1 is DFQATT and CDR2 is SNEGSKA in the germline V gene (reference sequence). This sample was included in a study of post-analysis software for immune sequencing data. General study points: Five TRBV segments were more frequent in patients than controls; TRBV5-6, TRBV5-1 and TRBV20-1 belonged to this group.

Unique molecular identifiers featured in each of the TCR beta cDNA libraries. TCRdb reprocessed the PCR reads via MiXCR and lists one record per CDR3 protein. The sample lists a few hundred thousand distinct CDR3 sequences; 30% to 40% were seen once. This clonotype was sampled from a girl aged 2 to 10 with multiple sclerosis. The chain has TRBV20-1 and TRBJ2-7; 9 positions match TRBD1. Sequenced material: blood. CDR3 DNA: TGCAGTGCTAGTATGCCGGGACAGGGAGCAGGCGAGCAGTACTTC. Protein: CSASMPGQGAGEQYF.